A single sample is the source of the 9 T cell receptor beta chains below, sequenced in a study of blood T cell repertoires in COVID-19. The data were produced by immunoSEQ multiplex PCR, yet TCRdb's version contains in-frame clones alone and is incomplete. Of 250,000 to 350,000 clones in the sample, about nine tenths were seen once. The sequenced sample was peripheral blood. Receptor source: a woman in her fifties or sixties with acute or convalescent COVID-19.

The chain has TRBV7-3 and TRBJ2-3; TRBD2 aligns across 8 bases. The germline gives CDR1 SGHTA, CDR2 FQGTGA. V shed 5 bases, J shed 2 bases, and the junction held 12 bases outside the gene matches. This CDR3 has 17 amino acids. CDR3 in amino acids: CASSIPTSGKTTDTQYF. In DNA form, the CDR3 reads TGTGCCAGCAGCATCCCAACTAGCGGAAAAACCACAGATACGCAGTATTTT.

DNA for the CDR3: TGTGCCAGCAGTTTCCTTAGCGGGAGCTACGAGCAGTACTTC. This gives the protein CASSFLSGSYEQYF. The chain recombines TRBV27 with TRBJ2-7; 9 bases are shared with TRBD2. Trimming cost V 3 bases and J 3 bases; bases outside gene matches: 3. The CDR3 is 14 amino acids. The germline V gene has CDR1 MNHEY and CDR2 SMNVEV (reference sequence).

This clone was observed a single time. This sequence joins TRBV9 and TRBJ1-1; possibly TRBD1 for D (6 bases). Trimming left V 4 bases short and J 0 bases short, with 16 bases between. This CDR3 comprises 16 residues. The germline V gene has CDR1 SGDLS and CDR2 YYNGEE. This chain's CDR3 is CASSSGGGGLNTEAFF. DNA for the CDR3: TGTGCCAGCAGCTCCGGGGGAGGGGGGCTGAACACTGAAGCTTTCTTT.

V and J are TRBV28 and TRBJ2-1; 7 bases are a match to TRBD2. CDR1 is MDHEN, CDR2 SYDVKM, per germline. The CDR3 has 15 amino acids. V shed 7 bases and J 0 bases; nucleotides not matched to a gene: 6. This CDR3 reads CASTRGLSSYNEQFF. The CDR3 DNA reads TGTGCCAGCACGCGGGGACTAAGCTCCTACAATGAGCAGTTCTTC.

The rearrangement joins TRBV12-3 or TRBV12-4 to TRBJ2-5; tentatively, D is TRBD2 (6 bases). Between the trimmed V and J ends, which lost 3 bases and 12 bases, there was a span of 11 bases. The CDR3 contains 11 residues. CDR3 nucleotides: TGTGCCAGCAGTTTGGGGGGTCCAGAGTACTTC. It codes for CASSLGGPEYF.

The rearrangement links TRBV4-1 to TRBJ2-1, with 10 bases fitting TRBD1. The CDR3 extends over 16 amino acids. The V gene's germline CDR1 is MGHRA and CDR2 YSYEKL. V lost 2 bases and J lost 6; bases outside the gene matches: 7. CDR3 loop: CASSQLGQGNVNEQFF. In nucleotides, the CDR3 is TGCGCCAGCAGCCAACTGGGACAGGGGAACGTCAATGAGCAGTTCTTC.

This clone showed up just a few times. The chain combines TRBV6-5 with TRBJ1-3; D might be TRBD1 (6 bases). The CDR3 has 14 residues. Deletions cut 10 bases from V and 0 bases from J, with 13 bases between. Germline CDR1 MNHEY, CDR2 SVGAGI. Here the CDR3 DNA reads TGTGCCATACTGGACAGTCTCTCTGGAAACACCATATATTTT. As protein: CAILDSLSGNTIYF.

The rearrangement joins TRBV5-4 to TRBJ2-2; D is possibly TRBD1 (5 bases). V lost 0 bases to trimming and J lost 4 bases, with 7 bases between them. This CDR3 comprises 14 residues. The germline V gene encodes CDR1 SGHNT and CDR2 YYREEE (reference sequence). CDR3 sequence (DNA): TGTGCCAGCAGCTTGGCAGGGATCACCGGGGAGCTGTTTTTT. Translating gives CASSLAGITGELFF.

The chain joins TRBV30 to TRBJ1-5; TRBD1 agrees at 8 bases. The germline CDR1 and CDR2 sequences are GTSNPN and SVGIG (reference sequence). This CDR3 region has 12 residues. Losses at the gene ends were 7 bases for V and 2 bases for J; bases not matched to a gene: 1. CDR3 DNA: TGTGCCTCGGGACAGGGCAATCAGCCCCAGCATTTT. This encodes CASGQGNQPQHF.